The present T cell receptor beta chain was sequenced within a study of shared clonotypes between healthy human individuals. TCRdb keeps only in-frame clones here, not all; method: immunoSEQ multiplex PCR. The table shows around 2,000,000 clones, with about 95% occurring only once. This clone was counted a single time. Antigen unknown. General observations from the study: Rarefaction showed sorted-subset sequencing was incomplete despite large depth.

Naivety among CD8 cells was defined by CD45RO negativity and positive CCR7 selection, thereby excluding terminally differentiated effector memory CD45RA+ cells. The study enrolled healthy HIV-negative adults without recent acute infections or vaccinations as donors. The receptor was derived from a man aged 18 to 29 in good health. The material sequenced was naive CD8+ T cells sorted from blood.

CDR3 nucleotides: TGTGCCAGCAGTTTAGTAGGAGGACCGTCCAATGGCTACACCTTC. Its protein is CASSLVGGPSNGYTF. V is TRBV28 and J is TRBJ1-2; D is undetermined. Germline assignment: CDR1 MDHEN and CDR2 SYDVKM. The CDR3 covers 15 residues. Trimming stripped 2 bases from V and 6 bases from J, with 16 bases between.